Included here is one T cell receptor (beta chain) sequence, with context. The antigen is unknown. Deletions cut 5 bases from V and 0 bases from J, with 10 bases between. From germline, CDR1 is MNHEY and CDR2 SVGAGI. The CDR3 runs 15 residues. The data stem from a study of shared clonotypes between healthy human individuals. General study points: A handful of donors showed sharing of 4.5% to 5% of naive CD4 clonotypes.

Data came from immunoSEQ multiplex PCR; TCRdb stores just in-frame clones and leaves some out. The sample yields millions of clones, 90% to 95% seen once. The CD4+ fraction was divided into a CD45RA+ naive subset and a CD45RA-negative memory subset. The chain combines TRBV6-5 with TRBJ1-4, with D perhaps TRBD1 (6 bases). The clonotype was recovered from a man younger than 35 in good health. The sequenced sample consisted of naive CD4+ T cells sorted from blood. As for subset: CD45RA+ positively selected. The CDR3: CASSTQGTTNEKLFF. Written as DNA, the CDR3 is TGTGCCAGCAGTACCCAGGGGACAACTAATGAAAAACTGTTTTTT.